The 28 T cell receptor beta chains below all came from one sample that was sequenced in a study of T-cell reconstitution after alpha-beta-depleted transplantation in children. Preparing the TCRbeta library involved the use of unique molecular identifiers. TCRdb reprocessed the PCR reads with MiXCR, giving one entry per CDR3 protein. The sample records 490,000 or so distinct CDR3 sequences, approximately 13% being singletons. This specimen consisted of PBMCs from the stem cell graft donor, obtained from the stem cell graft. Receptors were obtained from a human donor who donated a stem cell graft to a child with combined immunodeficiency.

This clonotype came up a few times. The gene calls are TRBV4-3 and TRBJ2-7; TRBD1 matches 8 bases. Germline CDR1 is LGHNA and CDR2 is YSLEER. This CDR3 region has 14 residues. Trimming cost V 2 bases and J 7 bases; bases outside gene matches: 7. The DNA of the CDR3 is TGCGCCAGCAGCCAATCCCAGGGGGCAGATGAGCAGTACTTC. Translating it yields CASSQSQGADEQYF.

This clonotype has a count of ten or more. This chain connects TRBV7-2 to TRBJ2-7; D is perhaps TRBD2 (6 bases). With 5 bases removed from V and 2 bases from J, the gap between germline ends came to 19 bases. The CDR3 is made up of 16 amino acids. CDR1 is SGHTA, CDR2 FQGNSA, per germline. The CDR3 DNA is TGTGCCAGCAGCCCGCAAGTTCAGGCGGGACCCTACGAGCAGTACTTC. It is translated as CASSPQVQAGPYEQYF.

The rearrangement links TRBV4-3 to TRBJ2-5, with D possibly TRBD2 on 7 matching bases. CDR1 is LGHNA and CDR2 is YSLEER in the germline V gene. Trimming cost V 0 bases and J 7 bases, with 18 bases left between them. There are 16 residues in the CDR3. DNA for the CDR3: TGCGCCAGCAGCCAAGATTCAAGGGGGGGCGAGGTGACCCAGTACTTC. Amino acids: CASSQDSRGGEVTQYF.

This clonotype occurred many times. V gene TRBV29-1 combines with J gene TRBJ2-3; D uncertain. V was cut by 6 bases and J by 0 bases, with 10 bases left in between. This CDR3 is 13 amino acids long. Looked up from germline, CDR1 is SQVTM and CDR2 is ANQGSEA. DNA for the CDR3: TGCAGCGTGGTTCGAGCTAGCACAGATACGCAGTATTTT. Translation gives CSVVRASTDTQYF.

This clonotype has at least ten counts. At one boundary the junction diverges from the germline segment, which might be a read error. J is TRBJ2-7 and V is TRBV5-1, with a possible D match to TRBD2 (5 bases). This CDR3 is built from 13 residues. CDR1 SGHRS and CDR2 YFSETQ come from the germline V gene. CDR3 sequence (DNA): TGTGCCAGCAGTTTACGGGATTCCTACGAGCAGTACTTC. Its translation is CASSLRDSYEQYF.

This clonotype was seen a few times. This chain joins TRBV7-2 and TRBJ1-2; TRBD1 aligns across 7 bases. This CDR3 has 15 residues. V shed 6 bases and J 3 bases; nucleotides not matched to a gene: 10. Looked up from germline, CDR1 is SGHTA and CDR2 is FQGNSA. CDR3: CASSQGTVPYYGYTF. The DNA for the CDR3 is TGTGCCAGCAGTCAGGGGACAGTTCCCTACTATGGCTACACCTTC.

In this sample, this clonotype turned up a few times. The chain is built from TRBV7-2 and TRBJ2-7; unclear D gene. The CDR3 length is 13 residues. In germline, CDR1 is SGHTA, CDR2 FQGNSA. Trimming pared 3 bases from V and 0 bases from J, leaving 6 bases between. CDR3 in amino acids: CASSLFSSYEQYF. The CDR3 DNA reads as TGTGCCAGCAGCTTGTTTAGCTCCTACGAGCAGTACTTC.

This clonotype was seen a handful of times. V gene TRBV12-3 or TRBV12-4 combines with J gene TRBJ2-5; 14 bases are a match to TRBD2. This CDR3 has 15 residues. Trimming removed 5 bases from V and 5 bases from J; junction bases left unmatched: 4. The CDR3 spells CASSRTSGRYETQYF. CDR3 DNA: TGTGCCAGCAGTCGGACTAGCGGGAGGTATGAGACCCAGTACTTC.

This clonotype was seen more than once but under ten times. This chain links TRBV20-1 with TRBJ2-5; perhaps D is TRBD1 or TRBD2 (5 bases each). With 5 bases removed from V and 5 bases from J, the gap between germline ends came to 12 bases. The CDR3 length is 12 residues. Germline loops: CDR1 DFQATT, CDR2 SNEGSKA (reference sequence). The CDR3 here is CSAGRDVETQYF. CDR3 coding DNA: TGCAGTGCTGGCCGGGACGTGGAGACCCAGTACTTC.

The genes are TRBV12-3 or TRBV12-4 and TRBJ1-1; D might be TRBD1 (6 bases). The CDR3 has 14 residues. The V gene lost 5 bases and the J gene lost 1 base, with 11 bases spanning the gap. CDR3 sequence: CASSAGTPNTEAFF. CDR3 DNA: TGTGCCAGCAGTGCCGGGACACCGAACACTGAAGCTTTCTTT.

The rearrangement links TRBV3-1 to TRBJ2-7; a possible D gene is TRBD1 (6 bases). The CDR3 covers 13 residues. CDR1 is LGHDT and CDR2 is YNNKEL in the germline V gene (reference sequence). V was shortened by 5 bases and J by 9 bases, with 17 bases between the two germline ends. The CDR3 sequence is CASSSMGSTGQYF. The CDR3 coding sequence is TGTGCCAGCAGCTCAATGGGATCGACAGGGCAGTACTTC.

J is TRBJ2-3 and V is TRBV11-2; tentatively, D is TRBD1 (5 bases). The CDR3 has 15 residues. V lost 3 bases and J lost 2, with 12 bases in between. Germline CDR1 SGHAT, CDR2 FQNNGV. The CDR3 spells CASSFSGQTTDTQYF. The CDR3 nucleotides are TGTGCCAGCAGCTTCTCCGGACAAACCACAGATACGCAGTATTTT.

The rearrangement uses TRBV5-1 and TRBJ2-1, with D unclear. V shed 2 bases and J shed 2 bases, with 11 bases lying between them. Germline CDR1 SGHRS, CDR2 YFSETQ. This CDR3 region has 15 residues. The CDR3, as DNA: TGCGCCAGCAGCTTCGGGCAGCAGCCCTACAATGAGCAGTTCTTC. This codes for CASSFGQQPYNEQFF.

This clonotype was observed a handful of times. The rearrangement joins TRBV27 to TRBJ2-7; 9 positions agree with TRBD1. Germline trimming cut 6 bases from V and 6 bases from J; bases unmatched to any gene: 9. The CDR3 is 14 amino acids. Germline V CDR1 and CDR2: MNHEY, SMNVEV (reference sequence). The CDR3 bases are TGTGCCAGCAGACCGGGACAGGGAGTTTCCGAGCAGTACTTC. As protein: CASRPGQGVSEQYF.

This clonotype appeared many times. The chain carries TRBV6-6 and TRBJ1-2; a weak D match, TRBD1 (5 bases). Per germline, CDR1 MNHNY and CDR2 SVGAGI (reference sequence). The CDR3 is made up of 12 amino acids. V lost 3 bases, J lost 12 bases, and 14 bases lay in between. This CDR3 reads CASSYRGDTHTF. The CDR3 nucleotides are TGTGCCAGCAGTTATAGAGGGGATACGCACACCTTC.

This clonotype occurred many times. This chain uses TRBV7-2 with TRBJ2-3, with a weak D call TRBD1 (5 bases). The germline V gene encodes CDR1 SGHTA and CDR2 FQGNSA. The V end lost 3 bases, the J end lost 5 bases, and 12 bases lay between the germline ends. This CDR3 region has 14 residues. This CDR3 is CASSFRAREDTQYF. The CDR3 DNA sequence: TGTGCCAGCAGCTTCAGGGCTAGGGAAGATACGCAGTATTTT.

This clonotype showed up many times. The rearrangement joins TRBV20-1 to TRBJ2-3, with D tentatively TRBD2 (5 bases). Germline lookup yields CDR1 DFQATT and CDR2 SNEGSKA (reference sequence). V lost 3 bases, J lost 11 bases, and 9 bases lay in between. CDR3 size: 10 residues. CDR3 in amino acids: CSARDWEQYF. DNA of the CDR3: TGCAGTGCTAGGGACTGGGAGCAGTATTTT.

The chain has TRBV12-3 or TRBV12-4 and TRBJ2-1, with TRBD2 matching over 9 bases. The CDR3 spans 15 residues. Germline trimming cut 3 bases from V and 9 bases from J; bases unmatched to any gene: 9. This CDR3 reads CASSLEGREGPEQFF. The CDR3 nucleotides are TGTGCCAGCAGTTTGGAGGGGCGGGAGGGCCCTGAGCAGTTCTTC.

This clonotype was picked up many times. The chain has TRBV29-1 and TRBJ2-5; D might be TRBD1 (6 bases). Per the germline V gene, CDR1 is SQVTM and CDR2 is ANQGSEA. V was pared by 7 bases and J by 7 bases, with 13 bases between. CDR3 length: 11 amino acids. In nucleotides, the CDR3 is TGCAGCGCCGAGAGGGGGTGGACCCAGTACTTC. Residues: CSAERGWTQYF.

This clonotype has just a few counts. This sequence joins TRBV15 and TRBJ2-2, with a possible D match to TRBD2 (5 bases). CDR3 length equals 13 residues. Trimming stripped 3 bases from V and 7 bases from J, with 9 bases between. The germline V gene has CDR1 LNHNV and CDR2 YYDKDF (reference sequence). CDR3 sequence: CATSSLRVGELFF. Here the CDR3 DNA reads TGTGCCACCAGCAGCCTGCGGGTCGGGGAGCTGTTTTTT.

This clonotype was recorded a few times. The chain employs TRBV11-2 and TRBJ2-1; D unresolved. Germline CDR1 and CDR2: SGHAT and FQNNGV. The CDR3 runs to 15 residues. V shed 7 bases and J shed 2 bases, with 15 bases lying between them. In DNA form, the CDR3 reads TGTGCCAGCACCAATGCTGGGCCCACCTACAATGAGCAGTTCTTC. It is translated as CASTNAGPTYNEQFF.

The CDR3 DNA is TGTGCCAGCAGTTCCCCGACAGGCCGAAGCTCCTACAATGAGCAGTTCTTC. Its translation is CASSSPTGRSSYNEQFF. This rearrangement joins TRBV12-3 or TRBV12-4 to TRBJ2-1; possibly TRBD1 for D (6 bases). V was trimmed by 4 bases and J by 0 bases, leaving 16 bases between them. This CDR3 contains 17 residues.

The gene calls are TRBV5-1 and TRBJ2-7, with 7 bases lining up with TRBD1. J was trimmed by 7 bases and V by 4 bases; bases with no gene match: 14. CDR3 size: 15 residues. Germline V gives CDR1 SGHRS, CDR2 YFSETQ. CDR3 sequence (DNA): TGCGCCAGCAGCGCCACAGGGGATGGGAAAAAGGAGCAGTACTTC. Its translation is CASSATGDGKKEQYF. Variable domain in full (rest from reference TRBV5-1 and TRBJ2-7): KAGVTQTPRYLIKTRGQQVTLSCSPISGHRSVSWYQQTPGQGLQFLFEYFSETQRNKGNFPGRFSGRQFSNSRSEMNVSTLELGDSALYLCASSATGDGKKEQYFGPGTRLTVT.

This clonotype was detected only a few times. The chain employs TRBV11-1 and TRBJ2-1; D remains unclear. This CDR3 is built from 18 residues. Trimming took off 2 bases at V and 0 bases at J, with 17 bases between the two ends. CDR1 SGHAT and CDR2 FQDESV come from the germline V gene (reference sequence). CDR3 in DNA: TGTGCCAGCAGCTTATTTTTGTATGCACGCTTCTCCTACAATGAGCAGTTCTTC. This sequence encodes CASSLFLYARFSYNEQFF.

With regard to this clonotype: The conserved closing phenylalanine or tryptophan is absent in this CDR3, likely reflecting a read error. The chain joins TRBV11-2 to TRBJ2-1; maybe TRBD1 (6 bases). The V and J ends lost 4 bases and 2 bases respectively, with 18 bases between them. The CDR3 spans 17 residues. Germline-derived CDR1 and CDR2 are SGHAT and FQNNGV. The CDR3 protein is CASSSPRTASTYNEQFY. DNA of the CDR3: TGTGCCAGCAGCTCACCACGGACAGCGTCTACCTACAATGAGCAGTTCTAC.

This clonotype was seen a handful of times. The rearrangement uses TRBV19 and TRBJ2-1; 9 bases fit TRBD1. The CDR3 runs 15 residues. CDR1 is LNHDA and CDR2 is SQIVND in the germline V gene (reference sequence). The J segment lost 2 bases and the V segment lost 5 bases, leaving 4 bases of the junction unmatched. Here the CDR3 reads CASSAGQGPYNEQFF. DNA of the CDR3: TGTGCCAGTAGTGCGGGACAGGGTCCCTACAATGAGCAGTTCTTC. Based on the CDR3 plus reference TRBV19 and TRBJ2-1, the full variable domain is DGGITQSPKYLFRKEGQNVTLSCEQNLNHDAMYWYRQDPGQGLRLIYYSQIVNDFQKGDIAEGYSVSREKKESFPLTVTSAQKNPTAFYLCASSAGQGPYNEQFFGPGTRLTVL.

The sample holds a few counts of this clonotype. The V gene is TRBV18, the J gene TRBJ2-7, with 12 bases identical to TRBD1. Germline CDR1 is KGHSH and CDR2 is LQKENI. J lost 5 bases, V lost 2 bases, and 4 bases had no gene match. The CDR3 is made up of 15 amino acids. CDR3 DNA sequence: TGTGCCAGCTCACCAGCCGGGACAGGGGGCCACGAGCAGTACTTC. It translates to CASSPAGTGGHEQYF. Using reference TRBV18 and TRBJ2-7 for the parts outside the CDR3, the full variable domain is NAGVMQNPRHLVRRRGQEARLRCSPMKGHSHVYWYRQLPEEGLKFMVYLQKENIIDESGMPKERFSAEFPKEGPSILRIQQVVRGDSAAYFCASSPAGTGGHEQYFGPGTRLTVT.

This clonotype turned up a few times. The chain recombines TRBV10-3 with TRBJ2-2; D is uncertain. Germline CDR1 and CDR2: ENHRY and SYGVKD. Trimming cost V 0 bases and J 3 bases, with 5 bases left between them. CDR3 length equals 14 residues. The DNA of the CDR3 is TGTGCCATCAGTGAGTCGGGTTACACCGGGGAGCTGTTTTTT. The encoded protein is CAISESGYTGELFF.